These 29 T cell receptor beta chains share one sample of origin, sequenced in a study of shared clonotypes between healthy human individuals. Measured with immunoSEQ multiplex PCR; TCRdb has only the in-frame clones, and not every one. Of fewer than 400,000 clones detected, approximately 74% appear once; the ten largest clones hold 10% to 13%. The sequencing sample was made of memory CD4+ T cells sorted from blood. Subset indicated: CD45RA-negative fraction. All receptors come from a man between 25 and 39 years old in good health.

The CDR3 spells CASRAGLAGVDEQFF. In nucleotides, the CDR3 is TGTGCCAGCAGGGCCGGACTAGCGGGAGTCGATGAGCAGTTCTTC. The chain has TRBV7-3 and TRBJ2-1, with TRBD2 matching 13 bases. The CDR3 spans 15 residues. With V trimmed by 6 bases and J by 8 bases, 7 bases remained unmatched. Germline CDR1 reads SGHTA; CDR2 reads FQGTGA.

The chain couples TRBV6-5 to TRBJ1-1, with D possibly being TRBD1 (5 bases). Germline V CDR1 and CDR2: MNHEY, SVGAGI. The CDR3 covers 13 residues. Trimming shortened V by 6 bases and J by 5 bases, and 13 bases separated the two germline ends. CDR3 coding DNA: TGTGCCAGCAGAGTCGGGGCTTGGACTGAAGCTTTCTTT. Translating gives CASRVGAWTEAFF.

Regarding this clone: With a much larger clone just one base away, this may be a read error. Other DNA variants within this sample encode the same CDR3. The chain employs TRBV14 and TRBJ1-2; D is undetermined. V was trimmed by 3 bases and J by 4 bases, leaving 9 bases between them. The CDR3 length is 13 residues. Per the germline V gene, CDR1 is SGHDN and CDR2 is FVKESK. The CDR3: CASSHGPTYGYTF. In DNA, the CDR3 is TGTGCCAGCAGCCACGGACCCACCTATGGCTACACCTTC.

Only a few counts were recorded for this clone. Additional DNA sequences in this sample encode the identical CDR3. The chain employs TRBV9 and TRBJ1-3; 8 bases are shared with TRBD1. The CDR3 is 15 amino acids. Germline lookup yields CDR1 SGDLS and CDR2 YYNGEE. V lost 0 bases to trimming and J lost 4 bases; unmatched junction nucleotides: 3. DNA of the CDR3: TGTGCCAGCAGCGTAGGAACAGGGGGAGGAAACACCATATATTTT. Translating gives CASSVGTGGGNTIYF.

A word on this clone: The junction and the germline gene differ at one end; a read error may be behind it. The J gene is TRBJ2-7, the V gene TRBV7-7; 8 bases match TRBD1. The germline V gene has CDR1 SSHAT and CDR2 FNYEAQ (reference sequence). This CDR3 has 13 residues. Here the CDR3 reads CASSRDRNYEQYF. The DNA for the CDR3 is TGTGCTAGCAGTCGGGACAGGAACTACGAGCAGTACTTC. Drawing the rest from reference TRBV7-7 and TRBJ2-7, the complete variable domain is GAGVSQSPRYKVTKRGQDVTLRCDPISSHATLYWYQQALGQGPEFLTYFNYEAQPDKSGLPSDRFSAERPEGSISTLTIQRTEQRDSAMYRCASSRDRNYEQYFGPGTRLTVT.

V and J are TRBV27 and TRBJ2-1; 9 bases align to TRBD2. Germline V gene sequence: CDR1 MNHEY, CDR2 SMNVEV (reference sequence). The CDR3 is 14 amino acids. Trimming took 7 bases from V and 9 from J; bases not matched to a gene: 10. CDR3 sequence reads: CASILREGIGEQFF. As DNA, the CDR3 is TGTGCCAGCATTTTGCGGGAGGGCATCGGTGAGCAGTTCTTC.

CDR3 sequence: CASSLRLAGNIDNEQFF. For the CDR3, the DNA is TGCGCCAGCAGCCTCAGACTAGCGGGCAATATAGACAATGAGCAGTTCTTC. J is TRBJ2-1 and V is TRBV5-1, with 10 bases aligning to TRBD2. J gave up 5 bases and V 4 bases, and 12 bases lay outside the gene matches. CDR1 and CDR2 (germline): SGHRS, YFSETQ. This CDR3 spans 17 amino acids.

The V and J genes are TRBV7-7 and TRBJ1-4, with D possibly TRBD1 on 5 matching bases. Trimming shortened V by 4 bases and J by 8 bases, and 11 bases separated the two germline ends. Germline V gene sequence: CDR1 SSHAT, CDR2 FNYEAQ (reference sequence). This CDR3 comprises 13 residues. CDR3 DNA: TGTGCCAGCAGCTCCCTGAAGGGGGAAAAACTGTTTTTT. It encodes CASSSLKGEKLFF.

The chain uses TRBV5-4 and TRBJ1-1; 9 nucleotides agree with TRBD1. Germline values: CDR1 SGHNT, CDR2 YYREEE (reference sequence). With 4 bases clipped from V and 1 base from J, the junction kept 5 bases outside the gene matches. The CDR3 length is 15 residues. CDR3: CASSAPGQGNTEAFF. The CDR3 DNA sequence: TGTGCCAGCAGCGCTCCGGGACAGGGGAACACTGAAGCTTTCTTT.

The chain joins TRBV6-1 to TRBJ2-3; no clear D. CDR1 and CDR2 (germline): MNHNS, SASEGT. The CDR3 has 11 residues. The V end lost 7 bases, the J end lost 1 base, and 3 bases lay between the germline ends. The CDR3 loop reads CASKRTDTQYF. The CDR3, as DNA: TGTGCCAGCAAACGCACAGATACGCAGTATTTT.

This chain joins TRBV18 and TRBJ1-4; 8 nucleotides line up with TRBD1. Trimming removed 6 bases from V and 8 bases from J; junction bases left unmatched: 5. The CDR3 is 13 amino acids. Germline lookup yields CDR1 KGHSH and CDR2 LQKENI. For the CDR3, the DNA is TGTGCCAGCTCGGGACAGGTACACGAAAAACTGTTTTTT. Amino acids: CASSGQVHEKLFF.

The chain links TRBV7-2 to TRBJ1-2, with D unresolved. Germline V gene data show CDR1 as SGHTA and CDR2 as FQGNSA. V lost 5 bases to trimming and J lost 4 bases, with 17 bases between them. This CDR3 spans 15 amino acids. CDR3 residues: CASSRSLQLGYGYTF. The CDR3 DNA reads TGTGCCAGCAGCCGCTCCTTGCAGCTTGGCTATGGCTACACCTTC.

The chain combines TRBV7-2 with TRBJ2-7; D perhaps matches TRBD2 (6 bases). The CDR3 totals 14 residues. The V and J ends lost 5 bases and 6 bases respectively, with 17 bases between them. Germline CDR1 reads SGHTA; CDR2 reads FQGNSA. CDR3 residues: CASSVRDWGFEQYF. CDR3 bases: TGTGCCAGCAGCGTCCGGGACTGGGGCTTCGAGCAGTACTTC.

The CDR3 loop is CASRKGTSGATDTQYF. CDR3 DNA sequence: TGTGCCAGCAGAAAGGGGACTAGCGGTGCCACAGATACGCAGTATTTT. The V call is TRBV4-2, the J call TRBJ2-3, with 11 bases matching TRBD2. Germline CDR1 reads LGHNA; CDR2 reads YNFKEQ. With 6 bases clipped from V and 2 bases from J, the junction kept 7 bases outside the gene matches. The CDR3 extends over 16 amino acids.

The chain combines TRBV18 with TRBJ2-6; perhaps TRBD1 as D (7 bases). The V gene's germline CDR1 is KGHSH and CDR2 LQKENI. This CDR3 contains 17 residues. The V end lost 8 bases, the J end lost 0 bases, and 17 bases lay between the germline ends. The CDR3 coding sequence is TGTGCCAGCCGCGGGACAGAGATGGACTCTGGGGCCAACGTCCTGACTTTC. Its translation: CASRGTEMDSGANVLTF. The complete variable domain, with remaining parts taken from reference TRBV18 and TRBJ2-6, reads NAGVMQNPRHLVRRRGQEARLRCSPMKGHSHVYWYRQLPEEGLKFMVYLQKENIIDESGMPKERFSAEFPKEGPSILRIQQVVRGDSAAYFCASRGTEMDSGANVLTFGAGSRLTVL.

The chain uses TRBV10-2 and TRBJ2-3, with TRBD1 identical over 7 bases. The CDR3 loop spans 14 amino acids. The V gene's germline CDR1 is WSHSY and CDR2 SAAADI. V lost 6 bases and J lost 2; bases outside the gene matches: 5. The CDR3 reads CASSRDRDTDTQYF. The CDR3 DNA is TGCGCCAGCAGCAGGGACAGAGACACAGATACGCAGTATTTT.

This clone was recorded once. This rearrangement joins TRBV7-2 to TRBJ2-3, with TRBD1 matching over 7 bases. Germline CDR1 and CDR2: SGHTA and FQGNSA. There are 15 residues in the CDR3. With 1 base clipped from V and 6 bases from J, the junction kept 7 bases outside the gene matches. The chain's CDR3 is CASSLGGQIADTQYF. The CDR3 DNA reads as TGTGCCAGCAGCTTAGGGGGACAGATTGCGGATACGCAGTATTTT.

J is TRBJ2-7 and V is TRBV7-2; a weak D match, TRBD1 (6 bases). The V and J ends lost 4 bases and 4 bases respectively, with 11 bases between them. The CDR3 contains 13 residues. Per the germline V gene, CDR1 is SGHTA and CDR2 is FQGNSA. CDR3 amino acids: CASSSLGAYEQYF. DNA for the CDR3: TGTGCCAGCAGCTCCTTGGGGGCTTACGAGCAGTACTTC.

Written as DNA, the CDR3 is TGTGCCAGCAGTGTTACCGGTCAGCCCCAGCATTTT. It specifies CASSVTGQPQHF. The genes are TRBV2 and TRBJ1-5; no clear D. CDR3 size: 12 residues. Germline lookup yields CDR1 SNHLY and CDR2 FYNNEI. The germline V and J ends were trimmed by 4 bases and 6 bases, with 7 bases remaining between them. Drawing the rest from reference TRBV2 and TRBJ1-5, the complete variable domain is EPEVTQTPSHQVTQMGQEVILRCVPISNHLYFYWYRQILGQKVEFLVSFYNNEISEKSEIFDDQFSVERPDGSNFTLKIRSTKLEDSAMYFCASSVTGQPQHFGDGTRLSIL.

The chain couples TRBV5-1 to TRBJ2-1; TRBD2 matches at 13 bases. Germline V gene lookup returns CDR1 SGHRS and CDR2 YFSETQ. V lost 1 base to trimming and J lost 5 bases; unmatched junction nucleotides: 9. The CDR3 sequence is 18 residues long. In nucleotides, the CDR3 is TGCGCCAGCAGCTTGCTGGGACTAGCGGGAAACATCCACAATGAGCAGTTCTTC. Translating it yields CASSLLGLAGNIHNEQFF.

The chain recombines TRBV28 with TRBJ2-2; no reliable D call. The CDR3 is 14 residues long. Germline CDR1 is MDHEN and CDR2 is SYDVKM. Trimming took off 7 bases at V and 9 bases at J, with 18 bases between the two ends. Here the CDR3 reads CASNRKVLTRELFF. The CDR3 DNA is TGTGCCAGCAATAGAAAGGTTCTGACCCGGGAGCTGTTTTTT.

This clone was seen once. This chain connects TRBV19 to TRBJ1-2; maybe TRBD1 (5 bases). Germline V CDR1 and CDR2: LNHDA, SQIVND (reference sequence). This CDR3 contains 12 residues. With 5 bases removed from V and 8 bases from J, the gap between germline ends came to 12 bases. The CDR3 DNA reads TGTGCCAGTAGTTCAAGGGGACGCGGCTACACCTTC. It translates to CASSSRGRGYTF.

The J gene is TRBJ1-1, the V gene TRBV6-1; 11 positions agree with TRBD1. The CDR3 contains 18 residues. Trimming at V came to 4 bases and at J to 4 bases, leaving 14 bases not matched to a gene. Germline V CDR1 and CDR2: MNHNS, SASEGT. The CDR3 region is CASSVGPGTGGGVTEAFF. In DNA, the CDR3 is TGTGCCAGCAGTGTTGGCCCTGGGACAGGGGGTGGGGTCACTGAAGCTTTCTTT.

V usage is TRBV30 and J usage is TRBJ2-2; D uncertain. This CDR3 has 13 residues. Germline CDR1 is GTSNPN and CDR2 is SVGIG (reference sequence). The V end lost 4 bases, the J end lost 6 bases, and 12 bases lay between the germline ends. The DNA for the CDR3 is TGTGCCTGGATCCGGACCCCGGCCGGGGAGCTGTTTTTT. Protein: CAWIRTPAGELFF.

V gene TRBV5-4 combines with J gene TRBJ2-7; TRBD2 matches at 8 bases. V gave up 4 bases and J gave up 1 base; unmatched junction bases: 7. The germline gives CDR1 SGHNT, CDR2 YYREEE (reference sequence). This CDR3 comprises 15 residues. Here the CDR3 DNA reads TGTGCCAGCAGCCCCGGCGGGAGGAGGTCCTACGAGCAGTACTTC. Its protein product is CASSPGGRRSYEQYF.

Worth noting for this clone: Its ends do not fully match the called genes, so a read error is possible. This CDR3 is CASSLDGQEALHLF. CDR3 nucleotides: TGTGCCAGCAGCTTAGACGGACAGGAGGCCCTACACCTTTTC. This chain links TRBV7-9 with TRBJ1-2, with 7 bases matching TRBD1. CDR3 size: 14 residues. Germline V gene data show CDR1 as SEHNR and CDR2 as FQNEAQ (reference sequence).

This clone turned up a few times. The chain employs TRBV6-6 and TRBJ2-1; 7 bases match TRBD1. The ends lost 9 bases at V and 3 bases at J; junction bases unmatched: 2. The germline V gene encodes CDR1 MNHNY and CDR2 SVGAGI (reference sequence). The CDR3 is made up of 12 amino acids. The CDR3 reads CARDRYYNEQFF. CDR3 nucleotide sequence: TGTGCCAGGGACAGGTACTACAATGAGCAGTTCTTC.

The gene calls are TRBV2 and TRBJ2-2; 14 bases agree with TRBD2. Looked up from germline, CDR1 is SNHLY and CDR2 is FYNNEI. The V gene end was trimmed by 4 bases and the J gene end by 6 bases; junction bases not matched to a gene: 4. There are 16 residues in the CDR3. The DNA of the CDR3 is TGTGCCAGCAGTGTGACTAGCGGGAGGGCCTCCGGGGAGCTGTTTTTT. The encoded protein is CASSVTSGRASGELFF.

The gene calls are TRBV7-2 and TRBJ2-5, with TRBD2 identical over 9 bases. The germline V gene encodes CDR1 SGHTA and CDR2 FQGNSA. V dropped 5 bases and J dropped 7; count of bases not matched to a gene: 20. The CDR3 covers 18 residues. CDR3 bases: TGTGCCAGCAGCCGCCGTTTAGCGGGAGTGATCGATGGGGTGACCCAGTACTTC. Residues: CASSRRLAGVIDGVTQYF.